This T cell receptor (beta chain) emerged from a study of cytomegalovirus exposure and HLA in healthy donors. In the case of this clone: Its antigen remains unknown.

This PCR relied on a set of 60 Vbeta primers and 13 Jbeta primers. Per the study methods: Unique TCR beta chains totaled 80 million to 100 million in a later count, with approximately 11 million of them shared. Sequencing was performed with immunoSEQ multiplex PCR; in TCRdb, only in-frame clones are kept and a portion is missing. Clone size and the V and J calls come from that table; the DNA yielded D and trimming. The table has about 170,000 clones, roughly four fifths seen once. Overall study findings and caveats: Researchers reported that three CMV-associated chains were confirmed in vitro as CMV antigen-specific. Accurate HLA-A and HLA-B prediction from TCR beta sequences was reported for most subjects. The study listed roughly 160 cytomegalovirus-associated TCR beta chains.

With V trimmed by 2 bases and J by 0 bases, 0 bases remained unmatched. Germline V lookup: CDR1 MNHNY, CDR2 SVGAGI (reference sequence). The CDR3 covers 16 residues. This chain joins TRBV6-6 and TRBJ2-2; 10 bases are a match to TRBD2. This receptor was taken from a woman aged 25 to 39 in good health and CMV-seropositive. Sequencing was performed on PBMCs. In nucleotides, the CDR3 is TGTGCCAGCAGTTACACTAGCGGGACGAACACCGGGGAGCTGTTTTTT. As protein: CASSYTSGTNTGELFF.